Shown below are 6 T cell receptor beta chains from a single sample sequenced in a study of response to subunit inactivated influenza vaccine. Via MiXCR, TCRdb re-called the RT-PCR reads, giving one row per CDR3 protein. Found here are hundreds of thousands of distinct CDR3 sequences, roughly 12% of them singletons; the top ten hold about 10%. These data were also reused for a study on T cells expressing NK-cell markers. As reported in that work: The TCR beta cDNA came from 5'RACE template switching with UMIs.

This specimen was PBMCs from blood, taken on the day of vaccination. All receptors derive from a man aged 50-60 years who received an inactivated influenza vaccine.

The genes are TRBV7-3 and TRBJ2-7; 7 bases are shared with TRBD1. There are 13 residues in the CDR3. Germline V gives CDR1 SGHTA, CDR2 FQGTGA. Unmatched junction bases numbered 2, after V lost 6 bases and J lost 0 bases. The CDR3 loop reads CASSEGASYEQYF. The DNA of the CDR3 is TGTGCCAGCAGTGAGGGGGCCTCCTACGAGCAGTACTTC. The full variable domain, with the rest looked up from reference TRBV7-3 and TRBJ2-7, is GAGVSQTPSNKVTEKGKYVELRCDPISGHTALYWYRQSLGQGPEFLIYFQGTGAADDSGLPNDRFFAVRPEGSVSTLKIQRTERGDSAVYLCASSEGASYEQYFGPGTRLTVT.

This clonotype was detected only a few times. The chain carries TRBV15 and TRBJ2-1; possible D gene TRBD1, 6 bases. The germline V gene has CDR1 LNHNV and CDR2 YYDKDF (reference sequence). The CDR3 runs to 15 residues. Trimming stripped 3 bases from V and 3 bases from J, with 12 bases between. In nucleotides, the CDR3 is TGTGCCACCAGCAGCAAGGGACACTACTACAATGAGCAGTTCTTC. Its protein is CATSSKGHYYNEQFF.

The CDR3 spells CASSLQGAGNYEQYF. CDR3 DNA sequence: TGTGCCAGCAGCTTACAGGGGGCCGGAAACTACGAGCAGTACTTC. The rearrangement joins TRBV7-9 to TRBJ2-7; TRBD1 matches at 8 bases. The V segment lost 2 bases and the J segment 3 bases; nucleotides outside the gene matches: 6. Germline values: CDR1 SEHNR, CDR2 FQNEAQ (reference sequence). The CDR3 is 15 amino acids.

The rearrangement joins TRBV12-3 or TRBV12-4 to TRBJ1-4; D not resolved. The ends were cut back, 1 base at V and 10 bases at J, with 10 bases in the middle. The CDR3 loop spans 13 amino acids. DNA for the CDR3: TGTGCCAGCAGTTTAGGATCGAGCGGAAAACTGTTTTTT. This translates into CASSLGSSGKLFF.

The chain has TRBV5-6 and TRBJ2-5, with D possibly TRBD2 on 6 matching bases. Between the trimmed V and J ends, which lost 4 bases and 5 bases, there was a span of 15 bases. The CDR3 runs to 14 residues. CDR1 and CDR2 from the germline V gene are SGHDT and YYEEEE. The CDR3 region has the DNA TGTGCCAGCAGCCCGGGACTTAGAACGGAGACCCAGTACTTC. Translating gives CASSPGLRTETQYF.

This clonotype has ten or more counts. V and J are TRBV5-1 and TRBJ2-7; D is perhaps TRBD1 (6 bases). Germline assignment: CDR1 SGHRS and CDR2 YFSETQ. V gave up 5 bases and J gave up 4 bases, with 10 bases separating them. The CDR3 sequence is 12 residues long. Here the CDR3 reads CASSTGLYEQYF. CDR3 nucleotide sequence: TGCGCCAGCAGTACAGGGTTGTACGAGCAGTACTTC.